This T cell receptor (beta chain) is drawn from a study of T cell repertoires in cytomegalovirus infection. Overall study: Shared public TCR beta signatures pointed to both CMV infection and a matching HLA type. Study outcomes and limitations: Ex vivo, HLA-C-restricted CMV-specific TCR beta clonotypes prevailed over the rest of the response.

CDR3 size: 16 residues. V dropped 0 bases and J dropped 0; count of bases not matched to a gene: 3. Germline assignment: CDR1 MNHNY and CDR2 SVGAGI (reference sequence). On this clonotype itself: As yet, its antigen is unknown.

One entry per CDR3 protein results from TCRdb running MiXCR on the reads. The sample has 230,000 or so distinct CDR3 sequences, about 40% seen once. The sequence derives from a human donor in good health (CMV status not recorded). Some clones in this sample may be carry-over from other donors' samples. The chain recombines TRBV6-6 with TRBJ2-3, with 7 bases aligning to TRBD1. Sequencing was performed on CD8+ T cells from cultured PBMCs, taken from culture after CMV antigen stimulation. CDR3: CASSYSGTASTDTQYF. CDR3 in DNA: TGTGCCAGCAGTTACTCGGGGACAGCTAGCACAGATACGCAGTATTTT.